This T cell receptor (beta chain) was recorded in a study of radiotherapy plus CTLA-4 blockade in lung cancer. Study overall: Objective responses were seen in roughly 20% of patients, disease control in 31%.

The CDR3 runs to 14 residues. Germline CDR1 SGHRS, CDR2 YFSETQ. Trimming stripped 6 bases from V and 5 bases from J, with 17 bases between. Study findings and constraints: The study found tumor-derived TCR clones expanded in blood after radiotherapy plus ipilimumab.

Measured with immunoSEQ multiplex PCR; TCRdb has only the in-frame clones, and not every one. Of around 72,000 clones in the sample, roughly three quarters are singletons; the top ten hold less than 7.5%. Points on this clone: Its antigen is as yet unknown.

Sequencing was performed on peripheral blood, taken from a patient treated with radiotherapy plus ipilimumab. The rearrangement joins TRBV5-1 to TRBJ1-1; a possible D gene is TRBD1 (5 bases). This TCR was recovered from a human donor with non-small cell lung cancer who had a complete response to radiotherapy plus ipilimumab. The CDR3 protein is CASKDRGEWTEAFF. DNA for the CDR3: TGCGCCAGCAAAGACCGGGGGGAGTGGACTGAAGCTTTCTTT.